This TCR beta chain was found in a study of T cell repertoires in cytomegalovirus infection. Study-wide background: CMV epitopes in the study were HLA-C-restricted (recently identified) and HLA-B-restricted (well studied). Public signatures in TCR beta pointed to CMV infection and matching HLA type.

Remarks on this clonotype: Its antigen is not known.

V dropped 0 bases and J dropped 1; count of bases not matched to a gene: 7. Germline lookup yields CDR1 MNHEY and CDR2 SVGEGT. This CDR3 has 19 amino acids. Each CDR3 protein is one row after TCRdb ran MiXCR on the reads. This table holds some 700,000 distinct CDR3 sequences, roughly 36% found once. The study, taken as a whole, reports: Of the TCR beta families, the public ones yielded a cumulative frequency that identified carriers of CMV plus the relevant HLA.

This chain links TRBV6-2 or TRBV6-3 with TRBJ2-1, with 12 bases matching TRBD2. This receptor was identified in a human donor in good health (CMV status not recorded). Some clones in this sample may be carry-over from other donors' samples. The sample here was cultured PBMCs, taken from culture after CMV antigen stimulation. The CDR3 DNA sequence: TGTGCCAGCAGTTACTCAAGTCGGACTAGCGGGATATCCTACAATGAGCAGTTCTTC. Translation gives CASSYSSRTSGISYNEQFF.